Below are 3 T cell receptor beta chains sequenced from a single sample in a study of blood T cell repertoires in COVID-19. The table came from immunoSEQ multiplex PCR; TCRdb's copy has only in-frame clones and leaves some out. Among around 170,000 clones listed, roughly 80% were seen once. The sample consisted of peripheral blood. The receptors derive from a woman in her 40s with acute or convalescent COVID-19.

The V gene is TRBV6-1, the J gene TRBJ1-1; D call uncertain. V was pared by 0 bases and J by 11 bases, with 13 bases between. The germline gives CDR1 MNHNS, CDR2 SASEGT. The length of the CDR3 is 13 residues. The CDR3 sequence: CASSEANALKAFF. The CDR3 nucleotides are TGTGCCAGCAGTGAAGCGAATGCACTGAAGGCTTTCTTT.

The chain combines TRBV7-6 with TRBJ1-1; 8 nucleotides line up with TRBD1. CDR1 and CDR2 (germline): SGHVS, FNYEAQ. There are 16 residues in the CDR3. The junction had 13 bases not matched to a gene; V was cut back by 5 bases and J by 5 bases. CDR3 residues: CASSLGQGGSVTEAFF. The DNA for the CDR3 is TGTGCCAGCAGCCTAGGACAGGGTGGTTCGGTGACTGAAGCTTTCTTT.

The rearrangement uses TRBV28 and TRBJ2-7; TRBD1 aligns across 8 bases. Germline V gene sequence: CDR1 MDHEN, CDR2 SYDVKM. Trimming removed 10 bases from V and 4 bases from J; junction bases left unmatched: 6. CDR3 length equals 12 residues. CDR3 residues: CATRQGKYEQYF. The CDR3 DNA reads TGTGCCACCCGACAGGGGAAGTACGAGCAGTACTTC.